This TCR beta chain was identified during a study of Ad26.COV2.S vaccination and SARS-CoV-2 variants (dated by TCRdb to about 2021). As for the study more broadly: Donors in the vaccine arm were drawn from COV1001, a multicentre, randomized, double-blind, placebo-controlled phase I-IIa trial testing Ad26.COV2.S in healthy adults. Ad26.COV2.S was given intramuscularly at 5x10^10 or 1x10^11 viral particles, as a single shot or as two shots 56 days apart. Trial participants were randomized into five groups of five: low-dose or high-dose Ad26.COV2.S given once or twice, or placebo on both occasions. The TCR-sequenced set comprised approximately 32 samples: around 20 Ad26.COV2.S vaccine recipients, 5 placebo recipients and 8 SARS-CoV-2 convalescent individuals. Blinding of investigators to trial group allocation was maintained during experiments and outcome assessment. TCRbeta repertoire sequencing was used to assess the specificity and breadth of SARS-CoV-2-reactive T cell receptors after Ad26.COV2.S vaccination. Here is what the overall study found, with its caveats: Non-spike TCR breadth was comparable between vaccine and placebo recipients, consistent with the vaccine containing only spike. After vaccination, spike-specific CD8+ and CD4+ T cell responses were reported to show substantial breadth. It was noted by the authors that total T cell responses may have been underestimated by the TCR breadth and depth analyses. Spike-specific TCR breadth was higher in Ad26.COV2.S recipients than in placebo recipients (P = 0.0014). The study was not powered to compare responses between vaccine doses or regimens.

Regarding this clone: It lacks a known antigen. Base-call qualities are not available, and no considerably larger clone is one nucleotide away.

Explained via the paper, the treatment or condition label denotes: roughly 18 received Ad26.COV2.S at low or high dose, single or two shots; roughly five received placebo; per-sample allocation not given. For vaccine and placebo recipients, the sequenced repertoires came from samples collected on day 63 after the first injection. Cohort 1b enrolled roughly 25 adults aged 18-55 years at a single site in Boston, USA, between 29 July and 7 August 2020. As a vaccine, Ad26.COV2.S was a replication-incompetent adenovirus type 26 vector that expressed a prefusion-stabilized SARS-CoV-2 spike protein derived from the original Wuhan strain. The immunoSEQ Assay was the method used to sequence TCRbeta CDR3 regions. After extraction, genomic DNA underwent amplification by bias-controlled multiplex PCR, followed by high-throughput sequencing. In the paper's pipeline: To quantify the absolute abundance of every unique TCRbeta CDR3 region, sequences were collapsed and filtered. T cell fraction was estimated by normalization of TCRbeta template counts to usable DNA, with usable DNA being measured through amplification of reference genes present in all nucleated cells. Repertoire TCRs were annotated as SARS-CoV-2-specific by exact matching of V gene, CDR3 amino acid sequence and J gene to a known reactive TCR set. The reference SARS-CoV-2 TCR set came from MIRA and was filtered for enrichment in COVID-19-positive ImmuneCODE repertoires, removing public or cross-reactive TCRs. Using the MIRA antigens, annotated TCRs were further analysed by specific ORF or by position within an ORF. Depth was the summed frequency of annotated unique rearrangements, while breadth was defined as annotated unique rearrangements over total unique productive rearrangements. Group comparisons of TCR breadth used two-sided Wilcoxon rank-sum tests. TCRdb obtained this table from immuneACCESS and retained in-frame rearrangements with V and J assigned. These tables miss some clones; where compared with another copy, unresolved V genes account for less than half of the shortfall, and the remainder is unexplained. The DNA gave D and trimming, while V, J and clone size come from that table. For this sample there are about 350,000 clones; around nine tenths appear just once. Jointly, the top ten make up roughly 5% of the sample.

The material was peripheral blood, obtained in a trial of Ad26.COV2.S vaccine versus placebo. This clonotype originated in a person between 18 and 60 years old who received the Ad26.COV2.S COVID-19 vaccine or a placebo.

The nucleotide sequence is TGTGCCAGCAGCAAGGGACAAAGCAACTCTGGGGCCAACGTCCTGACTTTC. This codes for CASSKGQSNSGANVLTF. Recombination linked TRBV3-1 (or the pseudogene TRBV3-2) to TRBJ2-6; perhaps TRBD1 is the D gene, with 6 bases matching. Trimming takes 5 bases from V and 0 bases from J, and the germline ends sit 14 bases apart. Counted from cysteine to phenylalanine, this CDR3 has 17 amino acids. Here the CDR3 DNA is all that survives: 51 bases in frame from base 1. The germline V gene encodes CDR1 LGHDT and CDR2 YNNKEL (reference sequence).